This T cell receptor beta chain was sequenced for a study of T cell repertoires in cytomegalovirus infection. Turning to this clonotype: Its antigen remains unknown.

One entry per CDR3 protein, called by TCRdb with MiXCR from the reads. The sample yields some 220,000 distinct CDR3 sequences, around two fifths seen once. The material was CD8+ T cells from cultured PBMCs, obtained from culture after CMV antigen stimulation. This sequence originates from a human donor in good health (CMV status not recorded). Some clones in this sample may be carry-over from other donors' samples.

In DNA form, the CDR3 reads TGTGCCCCCCGGGACAGCTCCTACGAGCAGTACTTC. Translating gives CAPRDSSYEQYF. The J gene is TRBJ2-7, the V gene TRBV10-3; 7 bases line up with TRBD1. The CDR3 length is 12 residues. Trimming cost V 11 bases and J 0 bases; bases outside gene matches: 4. The V gene's germline CDR1 is ENHRY and CDR2 SYGVKD.